This TCR beta chain came from a study of blood T cell repertoires in COVID-19. Study context: Specimens from acute and convalescent COVID-19 originated in the United States, Italy and Spain. Sample material is recorded as cDNA or gDNA derived from T cells, B-cell-depleted T cells, or PBMCs.

Profiled with immunoSEQ multiplex PCR; TCRdb holds only in-frame clones, not every one. The table records about 78,000 clones, around 86% of them present only once. Germline V gene data show CDR1 as SEHNR and CDR2 as FQNEAQ (reference sequence). CDR3 length: 16 residues. Trimming shortened V by 2 bases and J by 2 bases, and 12 bases separated the two germline ends. V and J are TRBV7-9 and TRBJ2-2, with a weak D call TRBD2 (6 bases). The material sequenced was peripheral blood. The receptor was isolated from a man aged 45-60 years with active or convalescent COVID-19. CDR3 DNA: TGTGCCAGCAGCTTAACCGGGGGACCAAACACCGGGGAGCTGTTTTTT. Protein product: CASSLTGGPNTGELFF.